These 2 T cell receptor beta chains originate from one sample sequenced in a study of blood T cell repertoires in COVID-19. Here immunoSEQ multiplex PCR was the method, and the copy in TCRdb shows in-frame clones only, minus some. The sample contains hundreds of thousands of clones, around four fifths of which appear only once. Material: peripheral blood. The source is an elderly man with acute or convalescent COVID-19.

The rearrangement joins TRBV11-2 to TRBJ2-7; 7 bases are shared with TRBD2. Germline V gives CDR1 SGHAT, CDR2 FQNNGV. The CDR3 extends over 15 amino acids. V trimming: 3 bases; J trimming: 5 bases; junction bases outside the gene matches: 10. CDR3 protein: CASSLGSVLADEQYF. CDR3 nucleotides: TGTGCCAGCAGCTTGGGGTCCGTGCTAGCGGACGAGCAGTACTTC.

J is TRBJ2-2 and V is TRBV28; maybe TRBD1 (6 bases). CDR3 size: 14 residues. The V gene lost 5 bases and the J gene lost 4 bases, with 11 bases spanning the gap. CDR1 and CDR2 from the germline V gene are MDHEN and SYDVKM. CDR3 coding DNA: TGTGCCAGCAGTCTAACAGGGTTCACCGGGGAGCTGTTTTTT. Its translation is CASSLTGFTGELFF.